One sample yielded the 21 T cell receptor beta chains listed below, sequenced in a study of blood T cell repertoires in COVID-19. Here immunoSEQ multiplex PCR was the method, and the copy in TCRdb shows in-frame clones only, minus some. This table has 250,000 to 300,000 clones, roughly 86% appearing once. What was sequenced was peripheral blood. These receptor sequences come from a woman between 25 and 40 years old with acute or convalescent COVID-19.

The CDR3 here is CAWSVKASGRGETQYF. CDR3 DNA: TGTGCCTGGAGTGTAAAGGCTAGCGGGAGGGGGGAGACCCAGTACTTC. The chain has TRBV30 and TRBJ2-5; 12 bases map to TRBD2. V was clipped by 0 bases and J by 5 bases; unmatched bases: 7. The V gene's germline CDR1 is GTSNPN and CDR2 SVGIG (reference sequence). CDR3 size: 16 residues.

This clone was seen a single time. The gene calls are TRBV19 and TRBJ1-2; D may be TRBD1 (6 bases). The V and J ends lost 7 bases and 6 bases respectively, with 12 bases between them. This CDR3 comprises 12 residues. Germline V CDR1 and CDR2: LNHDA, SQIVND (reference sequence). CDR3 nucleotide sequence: TGTGCCAGTAAAGGGCGGGGGCATGGCTACACCTTC. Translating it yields CASKGRGHGYTF.

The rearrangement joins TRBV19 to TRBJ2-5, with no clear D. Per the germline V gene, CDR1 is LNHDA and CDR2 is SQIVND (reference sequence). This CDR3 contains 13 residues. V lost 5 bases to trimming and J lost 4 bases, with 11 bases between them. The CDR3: CASSLITGETQYF. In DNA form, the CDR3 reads TGTGCCAGTAGTCTTATCACGGGAGAGACCCAGTACTTC.

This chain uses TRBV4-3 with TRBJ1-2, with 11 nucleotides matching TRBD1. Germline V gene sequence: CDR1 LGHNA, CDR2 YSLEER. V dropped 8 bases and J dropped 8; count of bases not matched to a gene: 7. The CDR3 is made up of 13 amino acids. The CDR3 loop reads CASGKDRGQGYTF. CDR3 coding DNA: TGCGCCAGCGGGAAGGACAGGGGGCAGGGCTACACCTTC.

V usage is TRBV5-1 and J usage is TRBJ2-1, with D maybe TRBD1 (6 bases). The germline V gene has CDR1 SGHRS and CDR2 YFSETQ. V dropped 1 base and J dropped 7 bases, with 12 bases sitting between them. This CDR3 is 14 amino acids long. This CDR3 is CASSLLQGTNEQFF. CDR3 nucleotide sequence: TGCGCCAGCAGCTTGTTACAGGGCACTAATGAGCAGTTCTTC. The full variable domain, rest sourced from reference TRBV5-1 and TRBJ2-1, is KAGVTQTPRYLIKTRGQQVTLSCSPISGHRSVSWYQQTPGQGLQFLFEYFSETQRNKGNFPGRFSGRQFSNSRSEMNVSTLELGDSALYLCASSLLQGTNEQFFGPGTRLTVL.

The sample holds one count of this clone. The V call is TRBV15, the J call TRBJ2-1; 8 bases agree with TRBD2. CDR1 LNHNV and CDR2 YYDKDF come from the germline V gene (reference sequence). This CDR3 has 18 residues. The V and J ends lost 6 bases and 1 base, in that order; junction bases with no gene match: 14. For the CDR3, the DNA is TGTGCCACCAGAGTCGGTGGAGGAGCGGGAGTTTCCTACAATGAGCAGTTCTTC. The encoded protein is CATRVGGGAGVSYNEQFF.

In DNA form, the CDR3 reads TGTGCCACCAGCAGAGTTGGGGGGGATGAAAAACTGTTTTTT. Translation gives CATSRVGGDEKLFF. The chain uses TRBV15 and TRBJ1-4, with D possibly being TRBD1 (5 bases). The CDR3 is 14 amino acids. The V gene lost 1 base and the J gene lost 6 bases, with 9 bases spanning the gap. Germline V CDR1 and CDR2: LNHNV, YYDKDF (reference sequence). The full variable domain, in which reference TRBV15 and TRBJ1-4 provide the parts outside the CDR3, is DAMVIQNPRYQVTQFGKPVTLSCSQTLNHNVMYWYQQKSSQAPKLLFHYYDKDFNNEADTPDNFQSRRPNTSFCFLDIRSPGLGDTAMYLCATSRVGGDEKLFFGSGTQLSVL.

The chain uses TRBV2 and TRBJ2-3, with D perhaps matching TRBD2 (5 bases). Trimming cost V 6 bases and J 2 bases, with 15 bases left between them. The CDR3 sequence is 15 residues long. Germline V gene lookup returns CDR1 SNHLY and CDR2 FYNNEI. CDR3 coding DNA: TGTGCCAGCAGGGGCTCGGGGTCTATCACAGATACGCAGTATTTT. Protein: CASRGSGSITDTQYF.

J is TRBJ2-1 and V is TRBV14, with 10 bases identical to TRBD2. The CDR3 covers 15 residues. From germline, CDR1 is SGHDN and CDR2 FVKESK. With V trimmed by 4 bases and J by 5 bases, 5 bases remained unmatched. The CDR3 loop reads CASSPGLAPNNEQFF. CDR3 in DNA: TGTGCCAGCAGCCCGGGACTAGCGCCAAACAATGAGCAGTTCTTC.

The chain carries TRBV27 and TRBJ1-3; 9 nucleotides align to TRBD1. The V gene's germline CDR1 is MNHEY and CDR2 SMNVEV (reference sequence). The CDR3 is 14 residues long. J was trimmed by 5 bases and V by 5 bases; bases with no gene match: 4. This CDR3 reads CASSPDRGRNTIYF. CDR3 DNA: TGTGCCAGCAGTCCCGACAGGGGGAGAAACACCATATATTTT.

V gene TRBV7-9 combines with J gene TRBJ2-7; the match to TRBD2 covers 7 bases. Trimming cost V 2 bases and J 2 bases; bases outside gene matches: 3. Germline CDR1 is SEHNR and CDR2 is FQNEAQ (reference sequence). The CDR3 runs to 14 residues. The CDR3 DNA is TGTGCCAGCAGCTTACTAGCGGCCACCTACGAGCAGTACTTC. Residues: CASSLLAATYEQYF. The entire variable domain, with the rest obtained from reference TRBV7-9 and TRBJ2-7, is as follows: DTGVSQNPRHKITKRGQNVTFRCDPISEHNRLYWYRQTLGQGPEFLTYFQNEAQLEKSRLLSDRFSAERPKGSFSTLEIQRTEQGDSAMYLCASSLLAATYEQYFGPGTRLTVT.

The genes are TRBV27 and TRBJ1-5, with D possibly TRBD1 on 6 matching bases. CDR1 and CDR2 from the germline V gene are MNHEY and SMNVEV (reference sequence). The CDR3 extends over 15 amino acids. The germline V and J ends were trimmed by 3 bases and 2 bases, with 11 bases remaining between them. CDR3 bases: TGTGCCAGCAGTTTTGGGGCAGGGGGCAATCAGCCCCAGCATTTT. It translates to CASSFGAGGNQPQHF.

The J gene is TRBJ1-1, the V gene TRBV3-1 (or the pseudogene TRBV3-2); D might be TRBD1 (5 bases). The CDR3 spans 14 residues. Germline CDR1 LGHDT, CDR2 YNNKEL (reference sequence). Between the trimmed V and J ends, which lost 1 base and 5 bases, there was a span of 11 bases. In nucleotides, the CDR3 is TGTGCCAGCAGCCAAGCGGGTGGGACTACTGAAGCTTTCTTT. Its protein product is CASSQAGGTTEAFF.

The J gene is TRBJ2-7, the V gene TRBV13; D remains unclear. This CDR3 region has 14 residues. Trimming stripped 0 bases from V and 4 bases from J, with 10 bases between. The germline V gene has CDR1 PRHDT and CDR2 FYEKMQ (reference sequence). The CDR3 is CASSLGSSTYEQYF. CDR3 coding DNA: TGTGCCAGCAGCTTAGGCTCCAGTACGTACGAGCAGTACTTC.

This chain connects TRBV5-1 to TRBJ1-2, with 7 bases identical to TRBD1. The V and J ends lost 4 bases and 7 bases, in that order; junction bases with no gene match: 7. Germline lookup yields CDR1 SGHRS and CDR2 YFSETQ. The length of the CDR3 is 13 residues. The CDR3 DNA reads TGCGCCAGCAGCCTCGAGGGGGCTACTGGCTACACCTTC. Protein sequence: CASSLEGATGYTF.

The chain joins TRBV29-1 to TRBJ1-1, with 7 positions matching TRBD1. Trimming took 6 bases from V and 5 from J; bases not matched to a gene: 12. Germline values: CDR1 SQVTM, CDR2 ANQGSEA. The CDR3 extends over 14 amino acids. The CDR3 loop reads CSVKGARLRTEAFF. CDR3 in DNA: TGCAGCGTAAAGGGGGCGAGATTGAGGACTGAAGCTTTCTTT.

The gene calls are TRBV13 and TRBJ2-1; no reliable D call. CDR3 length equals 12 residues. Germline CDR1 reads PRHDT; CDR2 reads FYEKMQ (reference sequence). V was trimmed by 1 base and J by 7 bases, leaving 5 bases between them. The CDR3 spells CASSLEANEQFF. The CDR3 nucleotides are TGTGCCAGCAGCTTAGAAGCTAATGAGCAGTTCTTC.

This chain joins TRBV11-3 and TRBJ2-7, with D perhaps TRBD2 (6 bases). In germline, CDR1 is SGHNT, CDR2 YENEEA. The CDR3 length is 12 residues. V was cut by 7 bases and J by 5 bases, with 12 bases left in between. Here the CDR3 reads CASKAPGDEQYF. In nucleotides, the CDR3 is TGTGCCAGCAAGGCCCCGGGGGACGAGCAGTACTTC.

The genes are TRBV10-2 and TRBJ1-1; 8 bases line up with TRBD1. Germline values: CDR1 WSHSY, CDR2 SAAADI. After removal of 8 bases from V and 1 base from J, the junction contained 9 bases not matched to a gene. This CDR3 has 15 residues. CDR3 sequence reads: CASGGTGSGNTEAFF. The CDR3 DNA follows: TGCGCCAGCGGGGGGACAGGAAGCGGGAACACTGAAGCTTTCTTT.

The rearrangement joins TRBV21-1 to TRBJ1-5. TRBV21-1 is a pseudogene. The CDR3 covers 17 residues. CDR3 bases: TGTGCCAGCAGCAAATTTGTGGCGGGCGGGTACAATCAGCCCCAGCATTTT. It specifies CASSKFVAGGYNQPQHF.

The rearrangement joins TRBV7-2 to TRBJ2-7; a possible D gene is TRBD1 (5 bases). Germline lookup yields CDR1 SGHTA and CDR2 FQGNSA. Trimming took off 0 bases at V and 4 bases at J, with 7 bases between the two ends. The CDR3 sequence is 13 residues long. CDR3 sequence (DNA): TGTGCCAGCAGCTTAGCTCGACAGTACGAGCAGTACTTC. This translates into CASSLARQYEQYF.